The clone carrying this TCR beta chain was picked up many times. The antigen remains undetermined. Samples came from axillary lymph nodes draining the breast cancer. The data derive from a study of breast tumors, draining lymph nodes, adjacent tissues. Overall study results and limits: Luminal-like breast cancer showed significantly greater tumor-nontumor repertoire similarity than basal-like breast cancer did. Tumor repertoires ranked between lymph nodes and nontumor tissue in diversity, with V and J gene preferences.

J gave up 3 bases and V 4 bases, and 3 bases lay outside the gene matches. The germline V gene encodes CDR1 SGDLS and CDR2 YYNGEE. CDR3 length equals 15 residues. TCRdb reanalysed the multiplex PCR reads using MiXCR and keeps one entry per CDR3 protein. This table has roughly 260,000 distinct CDR3 sequences, roughly 30% appearing once. Sequenced input: axillary lymph node tissue. This clonotype was obtained from a female donor with breast cancer. Some clones in this sample may be carry-over from other donors' samples. This sequence joins TRBV9 and TRBJ2-5, with TRBD2 matching 13 bases. CDR3: CASSLGTSGKETQYF. The DNA of the CDR3 is TGTGCCAGCAGCCTCGGGACTAGCGGGAAAGAGACCCAGTACTTC. Combining the CDR3 with reference TRBV9 and TRBJ2-5 gives the whole variable domain DSGVTQTPKHLITATGQRVTLRCSPRSGDLSVYWYQQSLDQGLQFLIQYYNGEERAKGNILERFSAQQFPDLHSELNLSSLELGDSALYFCASSLGTSGKETQYFGPGTRLLVL.